Listed below are T cell receptor beta chains from one sample, sequenced in a study of cytomegalovirus exposure and HLA in healthy donors. Sequencing used immunoSEQ multiplex PCR; TCRdb keeps in-frame clones, though not all of them. The sample has 150,000 to 200,000 clones; 80% to 85% are singletons. Material: PBMCs. The receptors were sampled from a man aged 50-59 years in good health and CMV-seropositive. The CDR3 runs from the conserved cysteine through the conserved F or W. A D gene is named only where the DNA matches it firmly.

V gene	D gene	J gene	CDR3 protein
TRBV9	TRBD2	TRBJ2-5	CASSVASGGVWETQYF
TRBV6-1	.	TRBJ2-4	CASSPGDLAKNIQYF
TRBV7-3	TRBD1	TRBJ2-5	CASSSRGRETQYF
TRBV19	TRBD2	TRBJ2-5	CASSTLGLANKETQYF
TRBV5-8	TRBD1	TRBJ2-7	CASSTGQGVATYEQYF
TRBV5-6	.	TRBJ2-2	CASSFRAGELFF
TRBV4-2	TRBD1	TRBJ2-7	CASSLYPGTAYEQYF
TRBV30	.	TRBJ1-1	CAWSQGSTEAFF
TRBV2	TRBD1	TRBJ1-6	CASSEWTGVTYNSPLHF
TRBV5-1	.	TRBJ2-7	CASSLEVGGGEQYF
TRBV4-2	.	TRBJ1-6	CASSQDHPPSSYNSPLHF
TRBV27	.	TRBJ2-7	CASSLGGLTSYEQYF
TRBV6-1	.	TRBJ1-6	CASSEGTYEGISPLHF
TRBV7-9	.	TRBJ1-5	CASSLVEKGDQPQHF
TRBV7-2	.	.	CASSPGSEQYF
TRBV5-1	.	TRBJ2-7	CASSYTGQTYEQYF
TRBV19	.	TRBJ1-6	CASSIVTASNSPLHF
TRBV10-3	TRBD1	TRBJ2-7	CAITSTGLTYEQYF
TRBV5-1	TRBD1	TRBJ2-3	CASSPGTGSDTQYF
TRBV10-3	.	TRBJ1-1	CAIRGQGSSTEAFF
TRBV5-6	.	TRBJ2-5	CASSTGTTAQETQYF
TRBV6-5	TRBD1	TRBJ2-7	CASSTTGIAYGQYF
TRBV29-1	TRBD2	.	CSVLVRGAIGSYEQYF
TRBV28	.	TRBJ1-5	CASSLQGSRRQPQHF
TRBV13	TRBD1	TRBJ2-1	CASSLSGQGGTNEQFF
TRBV20-1	.	TRBJ2-1	CSPTAGNEQFF
TRBV5-1	.	TRBJ2-3	CASSRLTGGADTQYF
TRBV11-1	TRBD2	TRBJ2-7	CASSLRGGGDSYEQYF
TRBV27	TRBD2	TRBJ2-3	CASRGLAGGTDTQYF
TRBV11-2	TRBD1	TRBJ1-6	CASSSQPLTGGSPLHF
TRBV6-1	.	TRBJ1-5	CASSEARQNSNQPQHF
TRBV11-2	TRBD1	TRBJ2-1	CASSSSTGVNEQFF
TRBV6-4	TRBD1	TRBJ2-2	CASSDGTANTGELFF
TRBV27	.	TRBJ2-2	CASSLRRNTGELFF
TRBV28	.	TRBJ1-3	CASRLGGGNTIYF
TRBV5-1	TRBD1	TRBJ1-4	CASRTGQGGREKLFF
TRBV4-2	.	TRBJ2-1	CASSQDVVSSYNEQFF
TRBV19	.	TRBJ1-6	CASTERESYNSPLHF
TRBV29-1	TRBD1	TRBJ1-6	CSVGPRDRVNSPLHF
TRBV7-2	.	TRBJ1-6	CASSSSLAGGVNSPLHF
TRBV30	.	TRBJ1-3	CAWSVAGVGNTIYF
TRBV5-6	.	TRBJ2-7	CASSLQGSYEQYF
TRBV27	.	TRBJ1-5	CASSLMGSNQPQHF
TRBV27	TRBD2	TRBJ2-7	CASVLAGGAYEQYF
TRBV4-1	.	TRBJ1-1	CASSPHRLLNTEAFF
TRBV28	.	TRBJ2-5	CASSSSSGIRETQYF
TRBV5-1	TRBD1	TRBJ1-6	CASNPTAGTGYSPLHF
TRBV14	TRBD1	TRBJ2-3	CASSLRTGLKADTQYF
TRBV6-1	.	TRBJ1-1	CASSKAADTEAFF
TRBV10-3	.	TRBJ1-2	CAISESAGYNYGYTF
TRBV9	TRBD2	TRBJ2-3	CASSVGTSGGGQYF
TRBV11-2	.	TRBJ1-4	CASSLGGGIEKLFF
TRBV27	TRBD2	TRBJ2-3	CASSGLAIDTQYF
TRBV10-3	TRBD1	TRBJ1-6	CAISETRTETGYSPLHF